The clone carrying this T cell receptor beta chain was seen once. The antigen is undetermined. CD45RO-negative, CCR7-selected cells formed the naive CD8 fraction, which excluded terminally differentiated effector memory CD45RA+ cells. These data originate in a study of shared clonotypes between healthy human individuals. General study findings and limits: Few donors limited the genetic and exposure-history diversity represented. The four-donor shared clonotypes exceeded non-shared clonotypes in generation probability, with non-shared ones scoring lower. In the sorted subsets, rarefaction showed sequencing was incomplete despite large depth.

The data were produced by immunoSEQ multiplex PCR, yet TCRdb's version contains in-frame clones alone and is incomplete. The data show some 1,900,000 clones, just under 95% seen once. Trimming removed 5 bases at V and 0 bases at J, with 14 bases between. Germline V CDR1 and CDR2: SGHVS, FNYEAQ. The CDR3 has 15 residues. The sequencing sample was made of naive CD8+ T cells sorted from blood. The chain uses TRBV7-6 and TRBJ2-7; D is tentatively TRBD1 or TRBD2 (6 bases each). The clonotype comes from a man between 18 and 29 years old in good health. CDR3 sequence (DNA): TGTGCCAGCAGCCTTTCGGAGGGGGGCTCCTACGAGCAGTACTTC. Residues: CASSLSEGGSYEQYF. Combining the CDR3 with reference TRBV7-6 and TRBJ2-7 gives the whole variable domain GAGVSQSPRYKVTKRGQDVALRCDPISGHVSLYWYRQALGQGPEFLTYFNYEAQQDKSGLPNDRFSAERPEGSISTLTIQRTEQRDSAMYRCASSLSEGGSYEQYFGPGTRLTVT.